This T cell receptor beta chain was found in a study of T cells after yellow fever vaccination. Findings of the study overall: Clonotypes found in both CD4 and CD8 compartments made up a small share.

Germline V CDR1 and CDR2: SGHTA, FQGNSA. The CDR3 extends over 14 amino acids. Trimming shortened V by 0 bases and J by 4 bases, and 7 bases separated the two germline ends. Using its own MiXCR run on the 5' RACE reads, TCRdb lists one record per CDR3 protein. This sample has approximately 450,000 distinct CDR3 sequences; about 17% occur once, and the top ten carry roughly a sixth. Remarks on this clonotype: Its antigen remains unknown.

Here the sequenced sample was PBMCs, taken before the yellow fever booster vaccination. The chain combines TRBV7-2 with TRBJ2-1, with a possible D match to TRBD2 (5 bases). The sequence was obtained from a man aged 18 to 29 who received the YFV17D yellow fever vaccine. The CDR3 region has the DNA TGTGCCAGCAGCTTAGCGACTAATTACAATGAGCAGTTCTTC. Residues: CASSLATNYNEQFF. The complete variable domain, with remaining parts taken from reference TRBV7-2 and TRBJ2-1, reads GAGVSQSPSNKVTEKGKDVELRCDPISGHTALYWYRQSLGQGLEFLIYFQGNSAPDKSGLPSDRFSAERTGGSVSTLTIQRTQQEDSAVYLCASSLATNYNEQFFGPGTRLTVL.